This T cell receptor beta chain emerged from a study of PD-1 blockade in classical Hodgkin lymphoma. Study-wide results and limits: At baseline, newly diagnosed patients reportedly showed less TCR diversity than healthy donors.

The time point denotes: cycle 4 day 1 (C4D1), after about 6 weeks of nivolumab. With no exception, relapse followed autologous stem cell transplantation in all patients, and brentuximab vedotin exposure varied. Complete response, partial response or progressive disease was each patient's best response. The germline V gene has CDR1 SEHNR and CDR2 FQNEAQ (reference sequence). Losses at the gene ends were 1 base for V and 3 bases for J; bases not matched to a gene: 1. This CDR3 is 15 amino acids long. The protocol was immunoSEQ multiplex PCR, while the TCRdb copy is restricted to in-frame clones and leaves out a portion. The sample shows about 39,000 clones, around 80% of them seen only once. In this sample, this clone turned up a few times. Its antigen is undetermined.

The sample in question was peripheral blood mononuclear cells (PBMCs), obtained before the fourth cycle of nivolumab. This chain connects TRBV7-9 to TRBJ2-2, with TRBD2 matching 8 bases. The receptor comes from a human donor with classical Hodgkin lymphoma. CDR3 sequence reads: CASSLVLADTGELFF. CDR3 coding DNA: TGTGCCAGCAGCTTAGTACTAGCGGACACCGGGGAGCTGTTTTTT.